Reported below is one TCR beta chain. No antigen is known for it. Sequencing of TCR beta was performed on blood CD8+ and CD4+ T cells. These data originate in a study of CD8 T cells in Susac syndrome. General study findings and limits: Clonal expansion did not appear in Susac syndrome CD4+ T cell repertoires.

RNA in amounts of roughly 0.5 to 1 ug was reverse transcribed with random hexamers. Amplification of the TCR beta CDR3 was carried out by immunoSEQ multiplex PCR, which spanned a total of 54 Vbeta and 13 Jbeta segments. Using its own MiXCR run on the immunoSEQ multiplex PCR reads, TCRdb lists one record per CDR3 protein. The sample consists of 150,000 to 180,000 distinct CDR3 sequences, 90% to 95% of them appearing once. The sequence was obtained from a human donor with Susac syndrome. The sequenced material came from CD4+ T cells from PBMCs.

CDR3 residues: CASSSTGTDYEQYF. DNA of the CDR3: TGTGCCAGCAGCTCGACCGGGACAGACTACGAGCAGTACTTC. The V gene is TRBV5-5, the J gene TRBJ2-7; TRBD1 matches 7 bases. Germline V gene sequence: CDR1 SGHKS, CDR2 YYEKEE (reference sequence). The V gene end was trimmed by 3 bases and the J gene end by 3 bases; junction bases not matched to a gene: 6. The CDR3 extends over 14 amino acids.